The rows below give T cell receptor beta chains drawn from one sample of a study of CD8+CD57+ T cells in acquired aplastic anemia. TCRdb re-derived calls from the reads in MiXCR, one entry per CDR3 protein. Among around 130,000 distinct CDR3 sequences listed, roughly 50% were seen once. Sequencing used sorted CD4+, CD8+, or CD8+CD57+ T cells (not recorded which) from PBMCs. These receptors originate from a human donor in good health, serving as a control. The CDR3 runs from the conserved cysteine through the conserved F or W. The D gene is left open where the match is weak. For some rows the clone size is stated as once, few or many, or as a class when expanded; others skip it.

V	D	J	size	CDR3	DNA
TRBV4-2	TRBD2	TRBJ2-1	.	CASSQEGPHGGGEQFF	TGTGCCAGCAGCCAAGAAGGGCCCCATGGGGGGGGTGAGCAGTTCTTC
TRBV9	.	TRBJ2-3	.	CASSAGATDTQYF	TGTGCCAGCAGCGCCGGAGCCACAGATACGCAGTATTTT
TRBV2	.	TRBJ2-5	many	CASSEGPAAGKETQYF	TGTGCCAGCAGTGAAGGCCCCGCGGCGGGTAAGGAGACCCAGTACTTC
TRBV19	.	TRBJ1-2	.	CASSTARLGGYTF	TGTGCCAGTAGTACCGCCCGGTTGGGTGGCTACACCTTC
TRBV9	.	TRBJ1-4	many	CASSEHPRGEKLFF	TGTGCCAGCAGCGAACACCCCAGAGGTGAAAAACTGTTTTTT
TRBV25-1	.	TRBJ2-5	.	CASSLAGGAETRYF	TGTGCCAGCAGTTTAGCTGGGGGAGCGGAGACCCGGTACTTC
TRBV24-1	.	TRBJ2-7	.	CATSDPGKPYEQYF	TGTGCCACCAGTGACCCCGGGAAGCCCTACGAGCAGTACTTC
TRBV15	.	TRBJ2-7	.	CATSRGLDIYEQYF	TGTGCCACCAGCAGAGGACTAGATATCTACGAGCAGTACTTC
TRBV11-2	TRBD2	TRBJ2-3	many	CASSLGLAGGTDTQYF	TGTGCCAGCAGTTTGGGACTAGCGGGCGGCACAGATACGCAGTATTTT
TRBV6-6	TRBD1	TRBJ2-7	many	CASSYRRDRGRREQYF	TGTGCCAGCAGTTACCGCCGGGACAGGGGCCGCCGAGAGCAGTACTTC
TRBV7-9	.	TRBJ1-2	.	CASSLVPGIVFGYTF	TGTGCCAGCAGCTTAGTCCCAGGGATCGTATTTGGCTACACCTTC
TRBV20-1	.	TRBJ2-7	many	CSARGEQQFYEQYF	TGCAGTGCTAGAGGGGAACAGCAATTTTACGAGCAGTACTTC
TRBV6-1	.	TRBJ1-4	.	CASSRTGGAYEKLFF	TGTGCCAGCAGTCGGACTGGGGGGGCGTATGAAAAACTGTTTTTT
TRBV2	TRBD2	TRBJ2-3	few	CASSEDGLAGNTQYF	TGTGCCAGCAGTGAAGATGGGCTAGCGGGTAATACGCAGTATTTT
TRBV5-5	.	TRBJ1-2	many	CASSLVRNNYGYTF	TGTGCCAGCAGCTTGGTTCGGAACAACTATGGCTACACCTTC
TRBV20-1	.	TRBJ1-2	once	CSVLGADGYTF	TGCAGTGTCTTGGGGGCAGACGGCTACACCTTC
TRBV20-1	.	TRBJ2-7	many	CSARNIGGQGFYEQYF	TGCAGTGCTAGAAATATTGGTGGTCAGGGGTTCTACGAGCAGTACTTC
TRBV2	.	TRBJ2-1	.	CASSLSPVYEQFF	TGTGCCAGCAGTTTGAGCCCAGTCTATGAGCAGTTCTTC
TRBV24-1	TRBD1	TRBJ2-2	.	CATSTGGGGELFF	TGTGCCACCAGCACAGGGGGCGGCGGGGAGCTGTTTTTT
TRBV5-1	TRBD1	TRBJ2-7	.	CASSYRGLAYEQYF	TGCGCCAGCAGCTACAGGGGATTGGCCTACGAGCAGTACTTC
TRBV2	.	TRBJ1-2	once	CASVDPIIGYTF	TGTGCCAGCGTGGACCCGATTATCGGCTACACCTTC
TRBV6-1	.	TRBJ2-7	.	CTSSDPEGMEREQYF	TGTACCAGCAGTGACCCAGAGGGGATGGAAAGGGAGCAGTACTTC
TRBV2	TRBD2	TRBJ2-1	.	CASRGDREGQFF	TGTGCCAGCAGAGGGGACCGGGAGGGGCAGTTCTTC
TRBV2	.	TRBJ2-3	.	CASSRIDPTQYF	TGTGCCAGCAGTAGGATAGACCCTACGCAGTATTTT
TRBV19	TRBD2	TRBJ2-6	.	CASSRLAGYLDANVLTF	TGTGCCAGTAGTCGACTAGCGGGGTATCTGGACGCCAACGTCCTGACTTTC
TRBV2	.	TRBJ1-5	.	CASTAVGNQPQHF	TGTGCCAGCACGGCCGTGGGCAATCAGCCCCAGCATTTT
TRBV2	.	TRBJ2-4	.	CASISPLAKNIQYF	TGTGCCAGCATAAGTCCACTAGCCAAAAACATTCAGTACTTC